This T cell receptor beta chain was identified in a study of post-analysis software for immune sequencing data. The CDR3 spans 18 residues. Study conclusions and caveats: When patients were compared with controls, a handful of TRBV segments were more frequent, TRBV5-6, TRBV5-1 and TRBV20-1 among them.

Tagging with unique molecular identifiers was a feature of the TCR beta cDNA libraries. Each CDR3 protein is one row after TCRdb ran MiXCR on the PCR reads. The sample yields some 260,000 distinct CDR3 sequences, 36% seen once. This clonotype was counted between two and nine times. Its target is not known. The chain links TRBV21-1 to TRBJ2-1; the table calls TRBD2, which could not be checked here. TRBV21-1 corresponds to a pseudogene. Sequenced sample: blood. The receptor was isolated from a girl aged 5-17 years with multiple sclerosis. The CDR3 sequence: CASSKGGSGVSSYNEQFF. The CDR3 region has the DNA TGTGCCAGCAGCAAAGGTGGTAGCGGGGTGAGCTCCTACAATGAGCAGTTCTTC.